Sequencing of this TCR beta chain was carried out in a study of CD8+ T cells in alopecia areata. Study-level results: The link between baseline CD8+ expansion and response remains uncertain with one nonresponder.

cDNA prepared by RNA extraction and subsequent reverse transcription served as the template for sequencing. This table comes from immunoSEQ multiplex PCR, and its TCRdb copy is limited to in-frame clones, with some not included. The sample has approximately 210,000 clones; 60% are singletons. Treatment described: oral pan-JAK inhibitor, 5-10 mg twice daily. This clone appeared many times. What it recognizes is unknown. The germline CDR1 and CDR2 sequences are SGHTA and FQGNSA. The V gene lost 0 bases and the J gene lost 7 bases, with 7 bases spanning the gap. The CDR3 is made up of 14 amino acids. V gene TRBV7-2 combines with J gene TRBJ1-6, with D unresolved. Source: CD4+ T cells sorted from blood, taken at week 24, from a patient treated with tofacitinib. This receptor was taken from a human donor with alopecia areata. The CDR3 DNA follows: TGTGCCAGCAGCTTAGCCTGGCTAAATTCACCCCTCCACTTT. Its protein product is CASSLAWLNSPLHF.